This TCR beta chain was sequenced during a study of OX40 agonist ivuxolimab in advanced cancers. Study at large: Ivuxolimab, an agonist antibody against OX40 (CD134), was given to patients. Partial responses were seen in three patients, one with hepatocellular carcinoma and two with cutaneous melanoma.

Per the germline V gene, CDR1 is SNHLY and CDR2 is FYNNEI. Trimming cost V 4 bases and J 7 bases, with 17 bases left between them. The CDR3 sequence is 15 residues long. Method: immunoSEQ multiplex PCR; TCRdb's copy keeps in-frame clones and lacks some. The sample yields 65,000 to 90,000 clones, roughly 78% seen once. Study results and limitations: Which antigen the expanded peripheral T cells recognized is unknown.

Comment on this clone: No antigen is known for it.

The clonotype was recovered from an adult with an advanced solid tumor such as melanoma, head and neck, liver or kidney cancer. The chain links TRBV2 to TRBJ1-5; D may be TRBD1 (5 bases). Sequencing used CD4+ or CD8+ T cells sorted from blood, obtained in a trial of the OX40 agonist ivuxolimab. Written as DNA, the CDR3 is TGTGCCAGCAGTGGCCCGGGGCCGAGCGGGCAGCCCCAGCATTTT. It encodes CASSGPGPSGQPQHF.